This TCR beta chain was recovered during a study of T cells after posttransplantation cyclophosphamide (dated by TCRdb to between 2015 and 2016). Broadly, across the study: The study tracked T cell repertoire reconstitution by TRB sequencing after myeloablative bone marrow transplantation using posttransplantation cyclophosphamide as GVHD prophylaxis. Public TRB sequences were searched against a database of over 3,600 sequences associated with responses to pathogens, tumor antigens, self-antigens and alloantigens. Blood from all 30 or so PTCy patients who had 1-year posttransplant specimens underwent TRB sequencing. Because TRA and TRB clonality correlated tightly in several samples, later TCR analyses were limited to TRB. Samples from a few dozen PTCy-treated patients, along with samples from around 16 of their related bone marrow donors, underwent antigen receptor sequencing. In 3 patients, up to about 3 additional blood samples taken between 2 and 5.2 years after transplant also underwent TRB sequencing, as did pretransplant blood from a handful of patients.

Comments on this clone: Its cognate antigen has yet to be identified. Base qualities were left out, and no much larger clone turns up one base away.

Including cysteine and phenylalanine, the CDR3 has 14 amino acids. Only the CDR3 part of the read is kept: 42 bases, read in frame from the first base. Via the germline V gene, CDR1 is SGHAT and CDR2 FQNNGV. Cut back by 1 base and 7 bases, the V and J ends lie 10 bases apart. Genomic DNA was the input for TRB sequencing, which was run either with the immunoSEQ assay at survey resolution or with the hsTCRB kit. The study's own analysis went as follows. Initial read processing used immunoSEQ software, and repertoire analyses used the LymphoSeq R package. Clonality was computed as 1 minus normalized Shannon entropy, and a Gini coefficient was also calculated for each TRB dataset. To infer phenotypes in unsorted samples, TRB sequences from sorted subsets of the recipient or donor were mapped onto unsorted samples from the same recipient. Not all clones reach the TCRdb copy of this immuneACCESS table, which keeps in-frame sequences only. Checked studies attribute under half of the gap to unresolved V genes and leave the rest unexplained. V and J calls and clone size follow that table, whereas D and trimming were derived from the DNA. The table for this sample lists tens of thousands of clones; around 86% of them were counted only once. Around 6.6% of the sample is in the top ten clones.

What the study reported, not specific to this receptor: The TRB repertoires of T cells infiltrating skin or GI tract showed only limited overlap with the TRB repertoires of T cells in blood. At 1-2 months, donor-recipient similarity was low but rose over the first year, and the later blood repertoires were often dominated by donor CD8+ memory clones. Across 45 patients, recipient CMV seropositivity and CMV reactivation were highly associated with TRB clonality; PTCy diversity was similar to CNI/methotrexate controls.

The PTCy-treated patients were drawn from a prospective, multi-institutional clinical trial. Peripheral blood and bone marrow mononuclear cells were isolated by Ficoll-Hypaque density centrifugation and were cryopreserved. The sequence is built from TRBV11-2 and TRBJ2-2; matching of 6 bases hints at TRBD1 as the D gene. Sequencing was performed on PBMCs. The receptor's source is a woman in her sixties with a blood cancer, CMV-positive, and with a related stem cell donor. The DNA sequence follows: TGTGCCAGCAGCTTAGCAGGGGCAATCGGGGAGCTGTTTTTT. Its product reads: CASSLAGAIGELFF.